The subject of this entry is one T cell receptor (beta chain). The CDR3 covers 16 residues. Trimming at V came to 4 bases and at J to 2 bases, leaving 8 bases not matched to a gene. CDR1 and CDR2 (germline): SGHTA, FQGNSA. These data originate in a study of prognosis after radiotherapy for stage I lung cancer. Study context: Enrolled patients comprised roughly 13 with newly diagnosed primary stage I lung tumors and 4 to 6 with oligometastatic NSCLC after surgical resection of the primary tumor.

Six milliliters of peripheral blood were drawn at each of two time points. Two rounds of multiplex PCR amplified TCR beta CDR3 from genomic DNA. Gene-specific primers for each TRBV and TRBJ gene drove first-round PCR. TCRdb reprocessed the multiplex PCR reads via MiXCR and lists one record per CDR3 protein. The sample holds about 9,000 distinct CDR3 sequences, roughly two thirds seen once. The sample here was PBMCs, taken before or after stereotactic body radiation therapy (not recorded which). The sequence derives from a donor aged 50 or older with non-small cell lung cancer. The V and J genes are TRBV7-2 and TRBJ2-1, with TRBD2 matching over 7 bases. The CDR3 protein is CASSSIAGAPYNEQFF. DNA of the CDR3: TGTGCCAGCAGCTCGATTGCGGGAGCACCCTACAATGAGCAGTTCTTC.